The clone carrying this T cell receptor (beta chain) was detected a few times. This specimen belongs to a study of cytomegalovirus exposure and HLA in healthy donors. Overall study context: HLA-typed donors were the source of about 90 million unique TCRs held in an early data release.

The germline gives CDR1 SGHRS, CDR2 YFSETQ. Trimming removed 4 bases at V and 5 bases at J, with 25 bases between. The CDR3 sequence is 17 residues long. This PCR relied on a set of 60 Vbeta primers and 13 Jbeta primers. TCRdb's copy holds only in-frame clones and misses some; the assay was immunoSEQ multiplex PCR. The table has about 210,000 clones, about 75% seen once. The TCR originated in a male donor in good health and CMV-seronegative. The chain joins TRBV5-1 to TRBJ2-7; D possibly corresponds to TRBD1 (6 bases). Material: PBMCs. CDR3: CASSSDISPPGVHEQYF. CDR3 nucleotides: TGCGCCAGCAGCAGCGATATCTCGCCTCCAGGGGTACACGAGCAGTACTTC.